Below are 30 T cell receptor beta chains sequenced from a single sample in a study of PD-1 blockade in classical Hodgkin lymphoma. The sample's time point: cycle 4 day 1 (C4D1), after 6 weeks of nivolumab. All patients experienced relapse after autologous stem cell transplantation, and brentuximab vedotin exposure was variable. Sequencing used immunoSEQ multiplex PCR; TCRdb keeps in-frame clones, though not all of them. This sample has tens of thousands of clones; about three quarters occur once, and the top ten carry approximately 12%. The sequencing used peripheral blood mononuclear cells (PBMCs), collected before the fourth cycle of nivolumab. Receptors originate from a human donor with classical Hodgkin lymphoma.

CDR3 nucleotide sequence: TGTGCCAGCAGTTTTAACTACCGGGGAGAAGATACGCAGTATTTT. It codes for CASSFNYRGEDTQYF. The chain links TRBV27 to TRBJ2-3; D is possibly TRBD2 (5 bases). The CDR3 has 15 amino acids. The germline V gene encodes CDR1 MNHEY and CDR2 SMNVEV (reference sequence). Trimming took off 3 bases at V and 5 bases at J, with 15 bases between the two ends.

This clone was counted many times. The CDR3 DNA sequence: TGCAGCTTCGCAGGAACGAACACCGGGGAGCTGTTTTTT. Residues: CSFAGTNTGELFF. This sequence joins TRBV29-1 and TRBJ2-2; D remains unclear. The CDR3 is 13 amino acids. Germline CDR1 and CDR2: SQVTM and ANQGSEA. Trimming pared 8 bases from V and 0 bases from J, leaving 10 bases between.

This clone showed up just a few times. This chain uses TRBV4-1 with TRBJ1-5; tentative D call: TRBD1 (6 bases). V lost 4 bases and J 5 bases, leaving 15 bases between the germline ends. Germline V lookup: CDR1 MGHRA, CDR2 YSYEKL. The CDR3 consists of 15 residues. The CDR3, as DNA: TGCGCCAGCAGCCCCAACAGGGTTGGTCATCAGCCCCAGCATTTT. Translated, it gives CASSPNRVGHQPQHF.

The sample holds many counts of this clone. The chain recombines TRBV28 with TRBJ2-5, with D unresolved. Trimming took off 7 bases at V and 7 bases at J, with 19 bases between the two ends. There are 14 residues in the CDR3. CDR1 is MDHEN, CDR2 SYDVKM, per germline. The chain's CDR3 is CASKGRTHRGTQYF. The CDR3 region has the DNA TGTGCCAGCAAGGGCAGGACCCACCGAGGGACCCAGTACTTC.

The chain employs TRBV6-5 and TRBJ2-4; no definite D call. Germline CDR1 reads MNHEY; CDR2 reads SVGAGI. V was cut by 4 bases and J by 8 bases, with 12 bases left in between. This CDR3 is 13 amino acids long. The CDR3 DNA reads TGTGCCAGCAGTTGGTCAACCGCCCACATTCAGTACTTC. Its translation: CASSWSTAHIQYF.

The genes are TRBV4-3 and TRBJ1-2; D might be TRBD1 (5 bases). V was shortened by 4 bases and J by 4 bases, with 19 bases between the two germline ends. The CDR3 extends over 16 amino acids. In germline, CDR1 is LGHNA, CDR2 YSLEER. CDR3 sequence: CASSPQASPGGYGYTF. Written as DNA, the CDR3 is TGCGCCAGCAGCCCGCAAGCCTCCCCGGGGGGCTATGGCTACACCTTC.

V is TRBV6-1 and J is TRBJ2-7; unclear D gene. V was trimmed by 4 bases and J by 2 bases, leaving 9 bases between them. This CDR3 spans 13 amino acids. Germline V gene data show CDR1 as MNHNS and CDR2 as SASEGT. CDR3 in DNA: TGTGCCAGCAGTGTGCCAGTCGCCTACGAGCAGTACTTC. Translated, it gives CASSVPVAYEQYF.

This clone has only one observation. This chain uses TRBV29-1 with TRBJ2-3, with 9 bases fitting TRBD1. V shed 5 bases, J shed 6 bases, and the junction held 9 bases outside the gene matches. This CDR3 spans 14 amino acids. The germline V gene has CDR1 SQVTM and CDR2 ANQGSEA. CDR3 in amino acids: CSVLRQGVSDTQYF. Written as DNA, the CDR3 is TGCAGCGTTCTCAGACAGGGGGTTTCGGATACGCAGTATTTT.

This clone was counted at least ten times. This chain joins TRBV19 and TRBJ1-5; D is unresolved. Trimming removed 10 bases from V and 10 bases from J, with 20 bases in between. In germline, CDR1 is LNHDA, CDR2 SQIVND (reference sequence). The CDR3 sequence is 13 residues long. The CDR3 region is CATAREGPRPQHF. Here the CDR3 DNA reads TGTGCCACCGCCCGAGAGGGTCCTAGACCCCAGCATTTT. Supplemented by reference TRBV19 and TRBJ1-5, the full variable domain reads DGGITQSPKYLFRKEGQNVTLSCEQNLNHDAMYWYRQDPGQGLRLIYYSQIVNDFQKGDIAEGYSVSREKKESFPLTVTSAQKNPTAFYLCATAREGPRPQHFGDGTRLSIL.

The chain couples TRBV18 to TRBJ1-3; D perhaps matches TRBD1 (5 bases). V lost 3 bases and J lost 2, with 14 bases in between. The CDR3 loop spans 16 amino acids. The germline V gene encodes CDR1 KGHSH and CDR2 LQKENI. This CDR3 is CASSPPGQGAGNTIYF. Here the CDR3 DNA reads TGTGCCAGCTCACCCCCCGGGCAGGGTGCTGGAAACACCATATATTTT.

This clone has only a few counts. The chain carries TRBV7-9 and TRBJ1-4; TRBD1 might be the D (5 bases). Germline values: CDR1 SEHNR, CDR2 FQNEAQ (reference sequence). The CDR3 has 16 residues. With 2 bases removed from V and 8 bases from J, the gap between germline ends came to 18 bases. CDR3 DNA sequence: TGTGCCAGCAGCTTATCCACAGGATCCGGAGGGGAAAAACTGTTTTTT. It translates to CASSLSTGSGGEKLFF.

CDR3 sequence: CASSSLVDRADTQYF. CDR3 in DNA: TGTGCCAGCAGCTCCTTGGTAGACAGGGCAGATACGCAGTATTTT. This chain links TRBV11-2 with TRBJ2-3, with TRBD1 matching over 7 bases. CDR1 is SGHAT and CDR2 is FQNNGV in the germline V gene. The V segment lost 4 bases and the J segment 4 bases; nucleotides outside the gene matches: 8. CDR3 length: 15 amino acids.

The genes are TRBV5-1 and TRBJ1-2; D unclear. Looked up from germline, CDR1 is SGHRS and CDR2 is YFSETQ. The CDR3 contains 13 residues. Trimming stripped 0 bases from V and 3 bases from J, with 6 bases between. The chain's CDR3 is CASSLGPDYGYTF. CDR3 sequence (DNA): TGCGCCAGCAGCTTGGGACCGGACTATGGCTACACCTTC.

V is TRBV25-1 and J is TRBJ2-5; D may match TRBD1 or TRBD2 (5 bases each). V dropped 5 bases and J dropped 2 bases, with 12 bases sitting between them. The CDR3 runs to 14 residues. CDR1 is MGHDK and CDR2 is SYGVNS in the germline V gene. For the CDR3, the DNA is TGTGCCAGCAGTTTGCAGGGACCTCAAGAGACCCAGTACTTC. It is translated as CASSLQGPQETQYF.

This clone was seen only once. The chain recombines TRBV18 with TRBJ2-7; 8 positions match TRBD1. The germline gives CDR1 KGHSH, CDR2 LQKENI. Trimming at V came to 1 base and at J to 1 base, leaving 0 bases not matched to a gene. The CDR3 extends over 14 amino acids. CDR3 loop: CASSPRTGSYEQYF. The CDR3 nucleotides are TGTGCCAGCTCACCACGGACAGGGTCCTACGAGCAGTACTTC. Filled out from reference TRBV18 and TRBJ2-7, the complete variable domain reads NAGVMQNPRHLVRRRGQEARLRCSPMKGHSHVYWYRQLPEEGLKFMVYLQKENIIDESGMPKERFSAEFPKEGPSILRIQQVVRGDSAAYFCASSPRTGSYEQYFGPGTRLTVT.

This clone was counted between two and nine times. The DNA for the CDR3 is TGTGCCAGCACCTCAATGATATTCGGGACTAACACTGAAGCTTTCTTT. This gives the protein CASTSMIFGTNTEAFF. The rearrangement uses TRBV28 and TRBJ1-1, with D possibly matching TRBD1 (5 bases). The CDR3 extends over 16 amino acids. Trimming removed 7 bases at V and 2 bases at J, with 20 bases between. Germline assignment: CDR1 MDHEN and CDR2 SYDVKM.

This clone appeared a few times. The gene calls are TRBV10-1 and TRBJ1-5; 7 positions match TRBD1. With V trimmed by 6 bases and J by 5 bases, 19 bases remained unmatched. CDR1 is WNHNN and CDR2 is SYGVQD in the germline V gene (reference sequence). The CDR3 totals 18 residues. CDR3 sequence: CASRYPGGRARQHQPQHF. CDR3 DNA: TGCGCCAGCAGATACCCAGGGGGGAGGGCAAGGCAGCATCAGCCCCAGCATTTT.

The chain links TRBV5-4 to TRBJ2-1, with 7 bases fitting TRBD2. The trim removed 2 bases at V and 5 bases at J, leaving 10 bases unmatched. Germline assignment: CDR1 SGHNT and CDR2 YYREEE (reference sequence). The CDR3 is 16 amino acids. The CDR3 sequence: CASSFSGGGRDNEQFF. In nucleotides, the CDR3 is TGTGCCAGCAGCTTCTCTGGCGGGGGACGGGACAATGAGCAGTTCTTC.

This chain joins TRBV2 and TRBJ1-2; perhaps TRBD1 as D (5 bases). Germline loops: CDR1 SNHLY, CDR2 FYNNEI. Trimming left V 6 bases short and J 10 bases short, with 18 bases between. The CDR3 extends over 13 amino acids. The CDR3 nucleotides are TGTGCCAGCAGCGACAGCTTCATGCTTGCCTACACCTTC. This gives the protein CASSDSFMLAYTF.

The CDR3 nucleotides are TGTGCCATCAGTGAGTCGGATACAGGGTTTGAAGCTTTCTTT. It yields the protein CAISESDTGFEAFF. This sequence joins TRBV10-3 and TRBJ1-1, with D possibly being TRBD1 (6 bases). In germline, CDR1 is ENHRY, CDR2 SYGVKD. Trimming removed 0 bases at V and 7 bases at J, with 12 bases between. The length of the CDR3 is 14 residues.

The chain is built from TRBV7-2 and TRBJ2-1; 7 nucleotides match TRBD2. V was pared by 6 bases and J by 2 bases, with 7 bases of the junction left unmatched. Germline assignment: CDR1 SGHTA and CDR2 FQGNSA. The CDR3 contains 15 residues. The chain's CDR3 is CASSPAGVPYNEQFF. The CDR3 nucleotides are TGTGCCAGCAGTCCTGCGGGAGTTCCCTACAATGAGCAGTTCTTC.

This chain joins TRBV11-2 and TRBJ1-3, with no clear D. There are 14 residues in the CDR3. With 6 bases removed from V and 4 bases from J, the gap between germline ends came to 13 bases. Germline CDR1 SGHAT, CDR2 FQNNGV. CDR3 sequence reads: CASRSNRHGNTIYF. DNA for the CDR3: TGTGCCAGCAGGTCAAATCGGCACGGAAACACCATATATTTT.

V and J are TRBV18 and TRBJ2-5; D could derive from TRBD1 or TRBD2 (5 bases each). Per the germline V gene, CDR1 is KGHSH and CDR2 is LQKENI. The V end was cut by 2 bases, the J end by 5 bases, with 12 bases between. CDR3 length: 14 residues. In DNA form, the CDR3 reads TGTGCCAGCTCACCATCTCAGGGCGGGGAGACCCAGTACTTC. Protein product: CASSPSQGGETQYF. The entire variable domain, with the rest obtained from reference TRBV18 and TRBJ2-5, is as follows: NAGVMQNPRHLVRRRGQEARLRCSPMKGHSHVYWYRQLPEEGLKFMVYLQKENIIDESGMPKERFSAEFPKEGPSILRIQQVVRGDSAAYFCASSPSQGGETQYFGPGTRLLVL.

The V and J genes are TRBV7-8 and TRBJ2-6; TRBD1 matches at 9 bases. The CDR3 has 14 amino acids. Trimming at V came to 3 bases and at J to 12 bases, leaving 6 bases not matched to a gene. Looked up from germline, CDR1 is SGHVS and CDR2 is FQNEAQ. The CDR3 coding sequence is TGTGCCAGCAGCTTCACCGGGACAGGGCCCGTCCTGACTTTC. This sequence encodes CASSFTGTGPVLTF.

This clone was observed a few times. The chain recombines TRBV7-9 with TRBJ1-2; 9 positions agree with TRBD1. Germline V gives CDR1 SEHNR, CDR2 FQNEAQ (reference sequence). The CDR3 loop spans 12 amino acids. V was clipped by 4 bases and J by 6 bases; unmatched bases: 0. CDR3 bases: TGTGCCAGCAGCTGGGACAGGGATGGCTACACCTTC. This codes for CASSWDRDGYTF.

This rearrangement joins TRBV6-4 to TRBJ2-6, with D perhaps matching TRBD1 (6 bases). V lost 3 bases and J 4 bases, leaving 16 bases between the germline ends. The CDR3 extends over 17 amino acids. Germline V CDR1 and CDR2: MRHNA, SNTAGT. The CDR3 sequence: CASSEGRYRDGANVLTF. The CDR3 nucleotides are TGTGCCAGCAGTGAAGGTCGTTACAGGGACGGGGCCAACGTCCTGACTTTC.

The gene calls are TRBV6-1 and TRBJ2-7; tentatively, D is TRBD1 or TRBD2 (5 bases each). Germline V CDR1 and CDR2: MNHNS, SASEGT. V was shortened by 5 bases and J by 2 bases, with 13 bases between the two germline ends. This CDR3 contains 14 residues. As DNA, the CDR3 is TGTGCCAGCAGTAACCGGGACGGGGCCTACGAGCAGTACTTC. Residues: CASSNRDGAYEQYF.

This sequence joins TRBV28 and TRBJ2-4; D may be TRBD2 (5 bases). CDR3 length: 15 residues. V lost 2 bases, J lost 0 bases, and 8 bases lay in between. Germline V gives CDR1 MDHEN, CDR2 SYDVKM. CDR3 in amino acids: CASSLEGVAKNIQYF. The CDR3 nucleotides read TGTGCCAGCAGTTTAGAGGGAGTAGCCAAAAACATTCAGTACTTC.

This chain uses TRBV19 with TRBJ2-1; 7 positions match TRBD2. Germline V gene sequence: CDR1 LNHDA, CDR2 SQIVND (reference sequence). This CDR3 is built from 15 residues. The V gene end was trimmed by 5 bases and the J gene end by 1 base; junction bases not matched to a gene: 5. The chain's CDR3 is CASSRASGSYNEQFF. The CDR3 coding sequence is TGTGCCAGTAGTCGGGCTAGCGGTTCCTACAATGAGCAGTTCTTC. Variable domain in full (rest from reference TRBV19 and TRBJ2-1): DGGITQSPKYLFRKEGQNVTLSCEQNLNHDAMYWYRQDPGQGLRLIYYSQIVNDFQKGDIAEGYSVSREKKESFPLTVTSAQKNPTAFYLCASSRASGSYNEQFFGPGTRLTVL.

V usage is TRBV27 and J usage is TRBJ2-7; 11 bases map to TRBD1. The CDR3 spans 14 residues. The trim removed 3 bases at V and 3 bases at J, leaving 1 base unmatched. Germline-derived CDR1 and CDR2 are MNHEY and SMNVEV (reference sequence). This chain's CDR3 is CASSLGQGGYEQYF. In DNA, the CDR3 is TGTGCCAGCAGTTTGGGACAGGGGGGCTACGAGCAGTACTTC.